These 29 T cell receptor beta chains originate from one sample sequenced in a study of OX40 agonist ivuxolimab in advanced cancers. TCRdb's table, derived via immunoSEQ multiplex PCR, lists solely in-frame clones and lacks some. The repertoire has roughly 45,000 clones, about 90% of them found once; the top ten carry about 35%. The sample consisted of CD4+ or CD8+ T cells sorted from blood, taken in a trial of the OX40 agonist ivuxolimab. The origin of the receptors is an adult with an advanced solid tumor such as melanoma, head and neck, liver or kidney cancer.

The V call is TRBV11-3, the J call TRBJ2-3; D remains ambiguous. The CDR3 has 15 amino acids. CDR1 is SGHNT and CDR2 is YENEEA in the germline V gene. The V end was cut by 5 bases, the J end by 5 bases, with 17 bases between. The CDR3 sequence: CASSDPTDGQDTQYF. In DNA, the CDR3 is TGTGCCAGCAGCGATCCGACGGACGGTCAAGATACGCAGTATTTT.

The gene calls are TRBV21-1 and TRBJ2-7; the table's D call TRBD2 went unverified against the DNA. TRBV21-1 is listed as a pseudogene. CDR3 length: 16 residues. The CDR3 loop is CASSTPRTSGPYEQYF. The CDR3 DNA sequence: TGTGCCAGCAGCACACCGAGGACTAGCGGACCCTACGAGCAGTACTTC.

The gene calls are TRBV5-1 and TRBJ1-5; D not resolved. The CDR3 is 13 amino acids. The germline CDR1 and CDR2 sequences are SGHRS and YFSETQ. Trimming removed 0 bases at V and 1 base at J, with 2 bases between. The CDR3 reads CASSLESNQPQHF. CDR3 DNA: TGCGCCAGCAGCTTGGAAAGCAATCAGCCCCAGCATTTT.

V usage is TRBV2 and J usage is TRBJ1-5, with TRBD1 matching over 7 bases. The V segment lost 5 bases and the J segment 0 bases; nucleotides outside the gene matches: 4. Per germline, CDR1 SNHLY and CDR2 FYNNEI. The CDR3 length is 15 residues. Here the CDR3 reads CASSRDSYSNQPQHF. CDR3 coding DNA: TGTGCCAGCAGTCGGGACAGCTATAGCAATCAGCCCCAGCATTTT.

The chain employs TRBV6-6 and TRBJ1-1, with D maybe TRBD1 (6 bases). Germline assignment: CDR1 MNHNY and CDR2 SVGAGI (reference sequence). CDR3 length: 15 amino acids. Trimming removed 2 bases from V and 4 bases from J, with 14 bases in between. The CDR3 DNA reads as TGTGCCAGCAGTTACACAGGGCGGAGAGGCACTGAAGCTTTCTTT. Its translation is CASSYTGRRGTEAFF.

J is TRBJ1-1 and V is TRBV5-1, with TRBD1 matching over 7 bases. V gave up 4 bases and J gave up 1 base; unmatched junction bases: 4. CDR1 SGHRS and CDR2 YFSETQ come from the germline V gene. This CDR3 contains 14 residues. The CDR3 reads CASSLGQPNTEAFF. The CDR3 DNA is TGCGCCAGCAGCCTGGGACAGCCGAACACTGAAGCTTTCTTT.

This clone has a handful of counts. The CDR3 nucleotides are TGTGCCAGTAGGATCGAGACAGCGCGCTCGGGAGGCTACACCTTC. Translated: CASRIETARSGGYTF. V and J are TRBV19 and TRBJ1-2; D possibly corresponds to TRBD1 (5 bases). This CDR3 is 15 amino acids long. The V gene lost 6 bases and the J gene lost 8 bases, with 22 bases spanning the gap. Germline V lookup: CDR1 LNHDA, CDR2 SQIVND (reference sequence).

CDR3 loop: CAWSARTSGNIQYF. DNA for the CDR3: TGTGCCTGGAGTGCAAGGACTAGCGGGAACATTCAGTACTTC. This chain links TRBV30 with TRBJ2-4, with 11 positions matching TRBD2. The CDR3 consists of 14 residues. Germline V CDR1 and CDR2: GTSNPN, SVGIG (reference sequence). V dropped 1 base and J dropped 7; count of bases not matched to a gene: 3.

This chain connects TRBV6-5 to TRBJ1-1; a weak D match, TRBD1 (5 bases). Germline CDR1 reads MNHEY; CDR2 reads SVGAGI. CDR3 length: 14 residues. Trimming removed 6 bases at V and 2 bases at J, with 13 bases between. CDR3 region: CASSSRTSNTEAFF. CDR3 DNA sequence: TGTGCCAGCAGCTCCCGGACAAGTAACACTGAAGCTTTCTTT.

The chain is built from TRBV4-1 and TRBJ2-7; 13 nucleotides agree with TRBD2. The germline gives CDR1 MGHRA, CDR2 YSYEKL. Trimming cost V 4 bases and J 3 bases; bases outside gene matches: 9. The CDR3 runs to 17 residues. The DNA of the CDR3 is TGCGCCAGCAGCCCCGGTCCGGGACTAGCGGGATTCTACGAGCAGTACTTC. It translates to CASSPGPGLAGFYEQYF.

This clone has a handful of counts. The chain couples TRBV19 to TRBJ2-2; tentative D call: TRBD1 (6 bases). The CDR3 has 15 residues. With 11 bases removed from V and 4 bases from J, the gap between germline ends came to 20 bases. Germline values: CDR1 LNHDA, CDR2 SQIVND (reference sequence). The CDR3 bases are TGTGCCTCCCTTCACAGGGAAGGGGGCACCGGGGAGCTGTTTTTT. Its protein product is CASLHREGGTGELFF.

The chain is built from TRBV7-6 and TRBJ1-6; weak D call: TRBD1 (5 bases). The CDR3 covers 16 residues. The germline V gene has CDR1 SGHVS and CDR2 FNYEAQ. With 5 bases removed from V and 7 bases from J, the gap between germline ends came to 18 bases. The CDR3 reads CASSPSPTVPNSPLHF. The DNA of the CDR3 is TGTGCCAGCAGCCCAAGCCCGACAGTCCCAAATTCACCCCTCCACTTT.

This clone was seen a few times. The chain uses TRBV10-1 and TRBJ2-1; D gene unclear. The CDR3 extends over 13 amino acids. Between the trimmed V and J ends, which lost 3 bases and 9 bases, there was a span of 12 bases. In germline, CDR1 is WNHNN, CDR2 SYGVQD (reference sequence). Here the CDR3 reads CASSERGATEQFF. CDR3 in DNA: TGCGCCAGCAGTGAAAGAGGAGCCACTGAGCAGTTCTTC.

This chain connects TRBV15 to TRBJ1-2; TRBD1 is a possible D gene (6 bases). V gave up 1 base and J gave up 6 bases, with 12 bases separating them. Germline CDR1 LNHNV, CDR2 YYDKDF (reference sequence). This CDR3 has 14 residues. The CDR3 sequence is CATSRVNREDGYTF. The CDR3 DNA reads as TGTGCCACCAGCAGAGTTAACAGGGAGGATGGCTACACCTTC.

The chain carries TRBV2 and TRBJ2-7; weak D call: TRBD1 (6 bases). Per germline, CDR1 SNHLY and CDR2 FYNNEI. This CDR3 contains 14 residues. Trimming removed 8 bases at V and 1 base at J, with 15 bases between. The CDR3 DNA sequence: TGTGCCAGCCGGACACTTGGACAGTCCTACGAGCAGTACTTC. Its translation: CASRTLGQSYEQYF.

This clone was observed a single time. This sequence joins TRBV30 and TRBJ2-5; perhaps TRBD2 as D (5 bases). Trimming pared 1 base from V and 4 bases from J, leaving 10 bases between. Germline CDR1 GTSNPN, CDR2 SVGIG (reference sequence). The CDR3 is 13 residues long. Here the CDR3 reads CAWSGGWGETQYF. CDR3 DNA: TGTGCCTGGAGTGGCGGGTGGGGAGAGACCCAGTACTTC.

The CDR3 nucleotides are TGTGCCAGCAACGCGGGGACAGGCCTCCGAGTTGAGCAGTTCTTC. Its protein product is CASNAGTGLRVEQFF. The gene calls are TRBV2 and TRBJ2-1; 8 bases line up with TRBD1. With 7 bases clipped from V and 9 bases from J, the junction kept 14 bases outside the gene matches. The length of the CDR3 is 15 residues. The germline V gene encodes CDR1 SNHLY and CDR2 FYNNEI.

The chain is built from TRBV18 and TRBJ2-6; either TRBD1 or TRBD2 may fit D (7 bases each). This CDR3 spans 17 amino acids. Germline V gene sequence: CDR1 KGHSH, CDR2 LQKENI. Trimming cost V 1 base and J 3 bases, with 13 bases left between them. The CDR3 is CASSPLQGRGGANVLTF. The CDR3 bases are TGTGCCAGCTCACCACTACAGGGGAGGGGTGGGGCCAACGTCCTGACTTTC. Full variable domain (rest looked up from reference TRBV18 and TRBJ2-6): NAGVMQNPRHLVRRRGQEARLRCSPMKGHSHVYWYRQLPEEGLKFMVYLQKENIIDESGMPKERFSAEFPKEGPSILRIQQVVRGDSAAYFCASSPLQGRGGANVLTFGAGSRLTVL.

The genes are TRBV11-2 and TRBJ1-5; D gene uncertain. The CDR3 runs 15 residues. The ends were cut back, 1 base at V and 0 bases at J, with 7 bases in the middle. Germline V gene sequence: CDR1 SGHAT, CDR2 FQNNGV. CDR3 protein: CASSLAGNSNQPQHF. The CDR3 DNA follows: TGTGCCAGCAGCTTAGCGGGGAATAGCAATCAGCCCCAGCATTTT.

V gene TRBV7-2 combines with J gene TRBJ2-1, with a tentative D call TRBD2 (5 bases). Trimming shortened V by 3 bases and J by 8 bases, and 14 bases separated the two germline ends. CDR3 length: 14 amino acids. Per the germline V gene, CDR1 is SGHTA and CDR2 is FQGNSA. The CDR3 is CASSLWADGDEQFF. The CDR3 bases are TGTGCCAGCAGCTTGTGGGCCGACGGGGATGAGCAGTTCTTC. The variable domain in full, with the rest retrieved from reference TRBV7-2 and TRBJ2-1, is GAGVSQSPSNKVTEKGKDVELRCDPISGHTALYWYRQSLGQGLEFLIYFQGNSAPDKSGLPSDRFSAERTGGSVSTLTIQRTQQEDSAVYLCASSLWADGDEQFFGPGTRLTVL.

This chain joins TRBV10-3 and TRBJ2-7; the match to TRBD1 covers 9 bases. CDR1 is ENHRY, CDR2 SYGVKD, per germline. The CDR3 is 14 amino acids. V dropped 4 bases and J dropped 4; count of bases not matched to a gene: 5. The CDR3 spells CAISGTGEGYEQYF. The CDR3 bases are TGTGCCATCAGTGGGACAGGGGAAGGGTACGAGCAGTACTTC.

The chain couples TRBV2 to TRBJ1-3; D is perhaps TRBD1 (5 bases). V lost 7 bases and J lost 7, with 11 bases in between. The CDR3 sequence is 12 residues long. Germline CDR1 is SNHLY and CDR2 is FYNNEI. CDR3 loop: CASKGERNTIYF. CDR3 bases: TGTGCCAGCAAAGGGGAGAGGAACACCATATATTTT.

This clone has more than one count but fewer than ten. The V gene is TRBV27, the J gene TRBJ2-1, with TRBD2 identical over 12 bases. This CDR3 region has 15 residues. Trimming cost V 5 bases and J 5 bases; bases outside gene matches: 4. Germline assignment: CDR1 MNHEY and CDR2 SMNVEV (reference sequence). The CDR3 loop is CASSELAGGHNEQFF. The CDR3 coding sequence is TGTGCCAGCAGTGAACTAGCGGGGGGACACAATGAGCAGTTCTTC.

This rearrangement joins TRBV28 to TRBJ2-5, with 7 bases lining up with TRBD1. The DNA matches TRBJ2-7 better at its end, which makes the J call doubtful. The length of the CDR3 is 15 residues. Germline V gene data show CDR1 as MDHEN and CDR2 as SYDVKM. CDR3 residues: CASSYPGQRDYEQYF. CDR3 coding DNA: TGTGCCAGCAGTTATCCGGGACAGAGAGACTACGAGCAGTACTTC.

The chain is built from TRBV19 and TRBJ2-5; D is unresolved. From germline, CDR1 is LNHDA and CDR2 SQIVND (reference sequence). The CDR3 consists of 13 residues. Trimming took off 8 bases at V and 5 bases at J, with 15 bases between the two ends. CDR3 DNA: TGTGCCAGTTCCCTAATACGATCTGAGACCCAGTACTTC. This translates into CASSLIRSETQYF.

The rearrangement links TRBV9 to TRBJ2-1; 10 bases agree with TRBD2. Germline V lookup: CDR1 SGDLS, CDR2 YYNGEE. The CDR3 length is 16 residues. Losses at the gene ends were 0 bases for V and 7 bases for J; bases not matched to a gene: 7. The CDR3 DNA reads TGTGCCAGCAGCGTAGGGGGAACTAGCGGGGCAAATGAGCAGTTCTTC. This translates into CASSVGGTSGANEQFF.

This chain connects TRBV2 to TRBJ2-1; D not certain. This CDR3 has 12 amino acids. Germline V lookup: CDR1 SNHLY, CDR2 FYNNEI. The V end was cut by 7 bases, the J end by 5 bases, with 9 bases between. CDR3 amino acids: CASNPDNNEQFF. CDR3 DNA: TGTGCCAGCAATCCAGACAACAATGAGCAGTTCTTC.

This CDR3 is CASSTRDVSYSGRARETQYF. The DNA for the CDR3 is TGTGCCAGCAGCACCCGGGACGTCAGCTACAGCGGGAGGGCGCGGGAGACCCAGTACTTC. V gene TRBV5-8 combines with J gene TRBJ2-5; TRBD2 aligns across 10 bases. CDR1 and CDR2 from the germline V gene are SGHTS and YDEGEE. Germline trimming cut 4 bases from V and 5 bases from J; bases unmatched to any gene: 23. CDR3 length: 20 residues.

This chain joins TRBV7-9 and TRBJ1-2; tentatively, D is TRBD1 (6 bases). In germline, CDR1 is SEHNR, CDR2 FQNEAQ (reference sequence). Trimming shortened V by 6 bases and J by 4 bases, and 12 bases separated the two germline ends. The CDR3 spans 13 residues. CDR3 loop: CASSQQGTYGYTF. For the CDR3, the DNA is TGTGCCAGCAGTCAACAGGGTACCTATGGCTACACCTTC.